This passage covers 3 T cell receptor beta chains from one sample sequenced in a study of T cell changes during pregnancy in multiple sclerosis. Produced via immunoSEQ multiplex PCR; TCRdb's table is partial and in-frame only. The sample lists some 55,000 clones; approximately 90% were seen once. Input material: peripheral blood from another person, used as feeder cells. The receptors here all came from a human donor whose cells served as feeder cells for cultures in a pregnancy study.

A note on this clone: Other DNA sequences from this sample encode an identical CDR3 as well. The chain links TRBV14 to TRBJ2-5; D may match TRBD1 or TRBD2 (5 bases each). With 1 base removed from V and 5 bases from J, the gap between germline ends came to 11 bases. CDR1 SGHDN and CDR2 FVKESK come from the germline V gene. This CDR3 is 14 amino acids long. This chain's CDR3 is CASSQGAGAETQYF. Written as DNA, the CDR3 is TGTGCCAGCAGCCAAGGTGCCGGGGCGGAGACCCAGTACTTC.

This sequence joins TRBV6-1 and TRBJ2-7; D possibly uses TRBD1 or TRBD2 (7 bases each). V dropped 6 bases and J dropped 2 bases, with 11 bases sitting between them. This CDR3 has 13 amino acids. Germline CDR1 and CDR2: MNHNS and SASEGT. In DNA, the CDR3 is TGTGCCAGCAGGGCAGGGGGGGCCTACGAGCAGTACTTC. It specifies CASRAGGAYEQYF.

The chain has TRBV14 and TRBJ2-3; TRBD2 matches 9 bases. Unmatched junction bases numbered 15, after V lost 0 bases and J lost 8 bases. CDR1 is SGHDN, CDR2 FVKESK, per germline. The CDR3 consists of 18 residues. The chain's CDR3 is CASSQDVGGGVRSVTQYF. DNA of the CDR3: TGTGCCAGCAGCCAAGATGTCGGCGGGGGGGTTCGGTCGGTTACGCAGTATTTT.